The 8 T cell receptor beta chains reported below all come from one sample, sequenced in a study of tumor-infiltrating lymphocytes in primary liver carcinoma. Total RNA (approximately 0.5 ug) served as template for TCR beta cDNA synthesis primed by a constant-region primer. Libraries covering TCR beta were generated through three nested multiplex PCR rounds (using a slightly modified ARM-PCR). Use of TRBV1-TRBV30 forward primers with a C-beta reverse primer characterized the first two PCR rounds, which lasted 10 cycles each. TCRdb fed the multiplex PCR reads into MiXCR, producing one record per CDR3 protein. The sample consists of around 99,000 distinct CDR3 sequences, about 73% of them appearing once. RNA and DNA were co-extracted from approximately 20-30 mg of unsorted bulk tissue. Sequenced: tumor-adjacent normal liver tissue. The receptors come from a man aged 35-49 years with primary liver carcinoma and hepatitis B virus infection.

To note about this clonotype: At one of its ends the junction is not consistent with the germline gene, which may arise from a read error. The chain uses TRBV6-1 and TRBJ2-2; D possibly corresponds to TRBD2 (5 bases). The CDR3 has 13 residues. Per germline, CDR1 MNHNS and CDR2 SASEGT. The DNA of the CDR3 is TGTGCCAGCAGTCCAAACGGTGCCGGGGAGCAGTTTTTT. Translation: CASSPNGAGEQFF.

The chain carries TRBV11-2 and TRBJ1-6; 8 nucleotides line up with TRBD1. This CDR3 region has 14 residues. Unmatched junction bases numbered 8, after V lost 8 bases and J lost 8 bases. The germline gives CDR1 SGHAT, CDR2 FQNNGV. CDR3 sequence: CASDSGQGHSPLHF. The CDR3 DNA reads TGTGCCAGCGACTCTGGACAGGGACATTCACCCCTCCACTTT.

This clonotype was found once. The junction differs from germline at one of its ends, possibly a read error. The CDR3 DNA reads TGTGCCAGCAGCTTCCGACAGGCGAATCAGCCCCAGCACTTT. Residues: CASSFRQANQPQHF. J is TRBJ1-5 and V is TRBV5-6; possibly TRBD1 for D (6 bases). Germline CDR1 SGHDT, CDR2 YYEEEE. The CDR3 is 14 residues long.

For this clonotype: The junction does not match germline at one end; this may be a read error. This chain links TRBV5-4 with TRBJ2-3; weak D call: TRBD2 (5 bases). The CDR3 loop spans 15 amino acids. Germline V gene sequence: CDR1 SGHNT, CDR2 YYREEE (reference sequence). CDR3: CVSSLSGSYADTQYF. Written as DNA, the CDR3 is TGTGTCAGCAGCCTTAGTGGGAGTTATGCAGATACGCAGTATTTT.

The chain employs TRBV30 and TRBJ1-4; weak D call: TRBD1 (6 bases). V dropped 2 bases and J dropped 7 bases, with 14 bases sitting between them. The length of the CDR3 is 14 residues. The germline V gene encodes CDR1 GTSNPN and CDR2 SVGIG (reference sequence). CDR3 in DNA: TGTGCCTGGAGTATGGGCAGGGGTTGTGAAAAACTGTTTTTT. Its protein product is CAWSMGRGCEKLFF.

Regarding this clonotype: The CDR3 carries no conserved terminal phenylalanine or tryptophan, so it likely arises from a read error. The V gene is TRBV10-3, the J gene TRBJ2-3; 12 bases match TRBD2. The CDR3 consists of 14 residues. J gave up 7 bases and V 10 bases, and 9 bases lay outside the gene matches. CDR1 and CDR2 from the germline V gene are ENHRY and SYGVKD. CDR3 bases: TGTGCCACCGCACTAGCGGGAGGAACGAATACGCAGTATTTG. This gives the protein CATALAGGTNTQYL.

The CDR3 is CSVEYKLGTDTQYF. CDR3 nucleotide sequence: TGCAGCGTTGAATATAAACTCGGGACGGATACGCAGTATTTT. The gene calls are TRBV29-1 and TRBJ2-3; D is tentatively TRBD1 or TRBD2 (5 bases each). Trimming stripped 2 bases from V and 6 bases from J, with 15 bases between. Germline values: CDR1 SQVTM, CDR2 ANQGSEA. This CDR3 is built from 14 residues.

This clonotype was detected many times. The rearrangement uses TRBV6-1 and TRBJ2-5; the D call may be TRBD1 or TRBD2 (5 bases each). The CDR3 contains 16 residues. V gave up 3 bases and J gave up 4 bases, with 18 bases separating them. Germline V gene data show CDR1 as MNHNS and CDR2 as SASEGT. The CDR3 nucleotides read TGTGCCAGCAGTGACCTCATCGGGACGGGTAGAGAGACCCAGTACTTC. It translates to CASSDLIGTGRETQYF.